The source of this T cell receptor (beta chain) is a study of stem cell transplantation in POMP-related autoinflammatory disease. Germline CDR1 and CDR2: KGHSH and LQKENI. V shed 6 bases, J shed 8 bases, and the junction held 10 bases outside the gene matches. The CDR3 extends over 15 amino acids. Generated by immunoSEQ multiplex PCR, the TCRdb table keeps only in-frame clones and is missing some. The sample lists thousands of clones; approximately 88% were seen once. The sequencing used CD8+ T cells from PBMCs, collected after stem cell transplantation. The receptor comes from a human patient with POMP-related autoinflammation and immune dysregulation (PRAID). Part of the T cell pool may stem from the graft donor. The rearrangement joins TRBV18 to TRBJ1-2; 12 bases agree with TRBD1. The CDR3 DNA follows: TGTGCCAGCTCTTCCCGGGACAGGGGGCGAGAAGGCTACACCTTC. Translation: CASSSRDRGREGYTF.